A selection of T cell receptor beta chains follows, all from one sample in a study of cytomegalovirus exposure and HLA in healthy donors. TCRdb's table, derived via immunoSEQ multiplex PCR, lists solely in-frame clones and lacks some. The sample has roughly 250,000 clones, 70% to 90% seen once. Material for sequencing was PBMCs. These receptors all come from a woman aged 25-40 years in good health and CMV-seropositive. Each CDR3 is given with its conserved first and last residue. A D gene is named only where the DNA matches it firmly. A row's size may be missing; if present it is once, few, many or a size class.

>-|TRBV7-2|TRBJ1-3|-
TGTGCCAGCAGCCCAACTCGTCGAAACACCATATATTTT
CASSPTRRNTIYF
>-|TRBV6-9|TRBJ1-2|-
TGTGCCAGCACCGCCGACAGGCTAGGCTCTAACTATGGCTACACCTTC
CASTADRLGSNYGYTF
>-|TRBV19|TRBJ2-7|-
TGTGCCAGTAGCGGGGGCTCCTACGAGCAGTACTTC
CASSGGSYEQYF
>-|TRBV7-9|TRBJ1-1|-
TGTGCCAGCAGCTCGCGCCTTCGGAACACTGAAGCTTTCTTT
CASSSRLRNTEAFF
>-|TRBV5-1|TRBJ2-7|-
TGCGCCAGCAGTCGGCTAGGCCCCTACGAGCAGTACTTC
CASSRLGPYEQYF
>-|TRBV10-1|TRBJ1-2|TRBD1
TGCGCCAGCTCACAGGGGGCTCTTGGCTACACCTTC
CASSQGALGYTF
>-|TRBV6-1|TRBJ2-7|-
TGTGCCAGCGTTGGTTGGGCTTCCTACGAGCAGTACTTC
CASVGWASYEQYF
>-|TRBV14|TRBJ2-7|-
TGTGCCAGCAGCCAAGAGGCTAGCGTTGCTTACGAGCAGTACTTC
CASSQEASVAYEQYF
>-|TRBV9|TRBJ2-1|-
TGTGCCAGCAGCGTAGTAGTGGGAGGCTACAATGAGCAGTTCTTC
CASSVVVGGYNEQFF
>-|TRBV7-9|TRBJ1-1|TRBD1
TGTGCCACCACAGGGGTGGCGAACACTGAAGCTTTCTTT
CATTGVANTEAFF
>few|TRBV6-5|TRBJ1-2|-
TGTGCCAGCTCGGGGAAGTATGGCTACACCTTC
CASSGKYGYTF
>-|TRBV28|TRBJ2-7|TRBD1
TGTGCCAGCAGAGTAAGACAGGGGGCGTTGGGGGAGCAGTACTTC
CASRVRQGALGEQYF
>-|TRBV28|TRBJ2-7|-
TGTGCCAGCAGTTTAGGGGGCCGTTCCTACGAGCAGTACTTC
CASSLGGRSYEQYF
>-|TRBV28|TRBJ2-5|-
TGTGCCAGCAGTCCCCCAGTCGATCAAGAGACCCAGTACTTC
CASSPPVDQETQYF
>-|TRBV10-1|TRBJ2-3|-
TGCGCCAGTCGTCGGGGAGTCGCGGATACGCAGTATTTT
CASRRGVADTQYF
>-|TRBV10-1|TRBJ2-3|-
TGCGCCAGCAGTCCTCAAGTTGGCGATACGCAGTATTTT
CASSPQVGDTQYF
>-|TRBV27|TRBJ1-3|-
TGTGCCAGCAGCGTATCCTCTGGAAACACCATATATTTT
CASSVSSGNTIYF
>-|TRBV19|TRBJ2-2|TRBD1
TGTGCCAGTAGAATCGACAGGGACACCGGGGAGCTGTTTTTT
CASRIDRDTGELFF
>-|TRBV5-6|TRBJ2-1|TRBD2
TGTGCCAGCAGCTCGGGACTAGCGGCCTACTACAATGAGCAGTTCTTC
CASSSGLAAYYNEQFF
>-|TRBV30|TRBJ1-3|TRBD1
TGTGCCTGGAGTACCCAGGGGGCCCTCTCTGGAAACACCATATATTTT
CAWSTQGALSGNTIYF
>-|TRBV10-3|TRBJ2-6|TRBD1
TGTGCCATCAGCCTGACAGGGTCGGAAGGGGCCAACGTCCTGACTTTC
CAISLTGSEGANVLTF
>-|TRBV27|TRBJ1-2|-
TGTGCCAGCAGTTTATTTGTCCGGCGGGGAGGTTACTATGGCTACACCTTC
CASSLFVRRGGYYGYTF
>-|TRBV7-8|TRBJ2-7|-
TGTGCCAGCAGCTCGGCTAGATACGAGCAGTACTTC
CASSSARYEQYF
>-|TRBV19|TRBJ2-7|TRBD2
TGTGCCAGTGGACGTACTAGCGGGACCTCCCCCTACGAGCAGTACTTC
CASGRTSGTSPYEQYF
>-|TRBV4-2|TRBJ2-3|TRBD2
TGTGCCAGCAGCCAGCCGGGCGGGAGGGGAGGAGATACGCAGTATTTT
CASSQPGGRGGDTQYF
>-|TRBV5-1|TRBJ2-5|TRBD2
TGCGCCAGCAGCCCGGGGGGAAAGACCCAGTACTTC
CASSPGGKTQYF
>-|TRBV2|TRBJ2-2|-
TGTGCCAGCAGTGGGGCAGTCCGCACCGGGGAGCTGTTTTTT
CASSGAVRTGELFF
>-|TRBV10-3|TRBJ2-2|TRBD1
TGTGCCATCAGTTGGCAGGGGGACACCGGGGAGCTGTTTTTT
CAISWQGDTGELFF
>-|TRBV30|TRBJ2-5|-
TGTGCCTGGTCGGGACACCCTACCCAAGAGACCCAGTACTTC
CAWSGHPTQETQYF
>-|TRBV15|TRBJ2-7|-
TGTGCCACCAGCAGAGTACCCGACAGCCCCTACGAGCAGTACTTC
CATSRVPDSPYEQYF
>-|TRBV19|TRBJ1-1|-
TGTGCCAGTAGTTCCTACCTTAAGCCCGATCAGAACACTGAAGCTTTCTTT
CASSSYLKPDQNTEAFF
>-|TRBV5-1|TRBJ1-1|TRBD1
TGCGCCAGCAGCGGAGACAGGGCTAACACTGAAGCTTTCTTT
CASSGDRANTEAFF
>-|TRBV27|TRBJ2-5|TRBD2
TGTGCCAGCGGACTAGCGGGAGGGCCGGGAGAGACCCAGTACTTC
CASGLAGGPGETQYF
>-|TRBV12-5|TRBJ1-4|-
TGTGCTAGTGGTTTGGACGCATCCGGGACACGGAGTATTAATGAAAAACTGTTTTTT
CASGLDASGTRSINEKLFF
>-|TRBV5-1|TRBJ1-1|TRBD1
TGCGCCAGACAGGGGGATATCATGAACACTGAAGCTTTCTTT
CARQGDIMNTEAFF
>-|TRBV5-1|TRBJ1-2|-
TGCGCCAGCAGCTTGGGATCCACGGTACAGGGTTATGGCTACACCTTC
CASSLGSTVQGYGYTF
>-|TRBV11-1|TRBJ2-3|TRBD2
TGTGCCAGCTTAGCGGGAGGTACAGATACGCAGTATTTT
CASLAGGTDTQYF
>-|TRBV5-6|TRBJ2-3|TRBD2
TGTGCCAGCAGCTCCGGGTATGCCATAGCGGGAGATACGCAGTATTTT
CASSSGYAIAGDTQYF
>-|TRBV7-2|TRBJ2-7|-
TGTGCCAGCAGCTTACCTCGGTTTGGCGAGCAGTACTTC
CASSLPRFGEQYF
>-|TRBV6-1|TRBJ2-3|TRBD2
TGTGCCAGCACCCTGGCTGGCGGGAGCGCAGATACGCAGTATTTT
CASTLAGGSADTQYF
>-|TRBV7-9|TRBJ2-2|TRBD2
TGTGCCAGCAGAACCGGGACTAGCGGGAGTACCGGGGAGCTGTTTTTT
CASRTGTSGSTGELFF
>once|TRBV7-2|TRBJ1-5|-
TGTGCCAGCAGCTTAGCTGGACTGTTCAATCAGCCCCAGCATTTT
CASSLAGLFNQPQHF
>-|TRBV5-4|TRBJ2-7|TRBD2
TGTGCCAGCAGCCCCGGGACTAGCGGGAGGGTACGCTACGAGCAGTACTTC
CASSPGTSGRVRYEQYF
>-|TRBV7-9|TRBJ2-1|-
TGTGCCAGCAGCTTCACTAGCTACAATGAGCAGTTCTTC
CASSFTSYNEQFF
>-|TRBV7-9|TRBJ2-5|-
TGTGCCAGCAGCTTAGCGTTGTACCAGGGCAGGGAGACCCAGTACTTC
CASSLALYQGRETQYF
>-|TRBV6-6|TRBJ1-4|-
TGTGCCAGCAGTCGGGACCGAGGGACAGAAAAACTGTTTTTT
CASSRDRGTEKLFF
>-|TRBV7-7|TRBJ2-2|-
TGTGCTAGCAGCTTAGCGCAGGGGCCCTCATCCGGGGAGCTGTTTTTT
CASSLAQGPSSGELFF
>-|TRBV6-6|TRBJ2-5|-
TGTGCCAGCAGTTCGGTGGAGACCCAGTACTTC
CASSSVETQYF
>-|TRBV19|TRBJ1-1|TRBD1
TGTGCCAGTAGTATAGAGACAGGGGCTATGAACACTGAAGCTTTCTTT
CASSIETGAMNTEAFF
>-|TRBV25-1|TRBJ2-5|-
TGTGCCAGCAGTGAATTTGGGCAGATTCCCGGGACCCAGTACTTC
CASSEFGQIPGTQYF
>-|TRBV14|TRBJ2-7|-
TGTGCCAGCAGCCAAGGGACAGCCTACGAGCAGTACTTC
CASSQGTAYEQYF
>-|TRBV27|TRBJ1-2|-
TGTGCCAGCAGTCCTCCCACAGGGGGCTACACCTTC
CASSPPTGGYTF
>-|TRBV27|TRBJ1-2|TRBD1
TGTGCCAGCAGCGGGACAGGAGGCTACACCTTC
CASSGTGGYTF